The clone carrying this TCR beta chain is labeled as medium-sized. The data stem from a study of sequential checkpoint blockade in melanoma. The protocol was immunoSEQ multiplex PCR, while the TCRdb copy is restricted to in-frame clones and leaves out a portion. In the table there are 20,000 to 25,000 clones, roughly 76% of which are singletons. Treatment indicated: randomized to nivolumab then ipilimumab (arm A) or the reverse (arm B). This material consisted of CD8+ T cells sorted from blood (inferred from file names), taken from a patient given nivolumab and ipilimumab in sequence. This sequence originates from a human donor with melanoma.

CDR3 amino acids: CATRGSGDPSSGNTIYF. For the CDR3, the DNA is TGTGCCACCCGGGGGTCGGGGGACCCAAGCTCTGGAAACACCATATATTTT. The chain employs TRBV10-3 and TRBJ1-3; the D gene is possibly TRBD1 (5 bases). The CDR3 runs to 17 residues. Germline V gene data show CDR1 as ENHRY and CDR2 as SYGVKD. The ends were cut back, 10 bases at V and 0 bases at J, with 22 bases in the middle.